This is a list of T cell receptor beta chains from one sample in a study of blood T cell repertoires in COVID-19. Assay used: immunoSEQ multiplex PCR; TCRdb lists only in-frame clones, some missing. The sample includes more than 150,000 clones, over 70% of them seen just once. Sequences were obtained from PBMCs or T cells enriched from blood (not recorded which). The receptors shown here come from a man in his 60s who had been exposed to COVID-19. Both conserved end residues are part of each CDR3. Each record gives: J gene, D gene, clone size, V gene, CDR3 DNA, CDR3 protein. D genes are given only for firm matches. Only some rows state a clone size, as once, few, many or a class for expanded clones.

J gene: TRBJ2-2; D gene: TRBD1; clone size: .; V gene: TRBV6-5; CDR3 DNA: TGTGCCAGCAGCCCCGACAGGGGAACCGGGGAGCTGTTTTTT; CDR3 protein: CASSPDRGTGELFF
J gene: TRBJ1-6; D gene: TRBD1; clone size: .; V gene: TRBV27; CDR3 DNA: TGTGCCAGCAGTTTAAGTAAGGCACGGGGACAGGGGCAGTCCTATAATTCACCCCTCCACTTT; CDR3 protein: CASSLSKARGQGQSYNSPLHF
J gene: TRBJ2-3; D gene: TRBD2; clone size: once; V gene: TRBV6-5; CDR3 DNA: TGTGCCAGCAGAAGAGCGGGAGCGGGCTCAGATACGCAGTATTTT; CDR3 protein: CASRRAGAGSDTQYF
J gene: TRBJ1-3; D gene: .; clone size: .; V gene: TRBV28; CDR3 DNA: TGTGCCAGCAGTTTCAGGGAAAACACCATATATTTT; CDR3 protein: CASSFRENTIYF
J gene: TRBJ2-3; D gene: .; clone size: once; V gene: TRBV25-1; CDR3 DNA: TGTGCCAGCAGTGAAGGGGGGTCCGATACGCAGTATTTT; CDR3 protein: CASSEGGSDTQYF
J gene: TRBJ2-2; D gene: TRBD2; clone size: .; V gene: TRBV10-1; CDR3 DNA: TGCGCCAGCAGAGAAAAAGCGGGGACCGGGGAGCTGTTTTTT; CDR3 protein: CASREKAGTGELFF
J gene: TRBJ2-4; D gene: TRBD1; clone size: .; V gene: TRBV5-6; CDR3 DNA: TGTGCCAGCAGCGTACCGGACAGGGACATTCAGTACTTC; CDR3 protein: CASSVPDRDIQYF
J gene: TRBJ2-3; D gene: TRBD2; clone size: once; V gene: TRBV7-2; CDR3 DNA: TGTGCCAGCAGCTTAAGTAGCGGGAGTCAGACAGATACGCAGTATTTT; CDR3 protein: CASSLSSGSQTDTQYF
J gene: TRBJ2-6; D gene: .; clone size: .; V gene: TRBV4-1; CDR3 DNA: TGCGCCAGCAGCCAAGATGCCGGGGGTCGGGCCAACGTCCTGACTTTC; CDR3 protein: CASSQDAGGRANVLTF
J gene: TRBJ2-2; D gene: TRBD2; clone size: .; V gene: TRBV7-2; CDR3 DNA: TGTGCCTATGGGGTAGCGGGAGGGCGGGCGTACACCGGGGAGCTGTTTTTT; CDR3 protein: CAYGVAGGRAYTGELFF
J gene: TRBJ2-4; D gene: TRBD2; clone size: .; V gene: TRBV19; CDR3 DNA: TGTGCCAGTAGTGGGACTAGCGGGACCCAAAACATTCAGTACTTC; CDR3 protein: CASSGTSGTQNIQYF
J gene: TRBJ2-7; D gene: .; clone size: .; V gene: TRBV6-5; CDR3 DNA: TGTGCCAGCAGTTACTCGGCCCTTAGTGGACTCGGCGAGCAGTACTTC; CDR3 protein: CASSYSALSGLGEQYF
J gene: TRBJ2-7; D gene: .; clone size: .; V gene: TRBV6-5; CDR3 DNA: TGTGCCAGCAGCTCGACAGCTAGCTCCTACGAGCAGTACTTC; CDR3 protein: CASSSTASSYEQYF
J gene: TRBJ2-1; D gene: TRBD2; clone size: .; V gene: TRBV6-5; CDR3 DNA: TGTGCCAGCAGGGACGGGCTAGCGGGATACGAGCAGTTCTTC; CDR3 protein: CASRDGLAGYEQFF
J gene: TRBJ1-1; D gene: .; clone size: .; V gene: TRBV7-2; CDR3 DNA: TGTGCCAGCAGCTTAGGAGGGTTGACTGAAGCTTTCTTT; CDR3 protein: CASSLGGLTEAFF
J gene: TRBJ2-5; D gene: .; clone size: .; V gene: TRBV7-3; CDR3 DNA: TGTGCCAGCAGCGCCGCGGGTGTGGGCGGGCAGGAGACCCAGTACTTC; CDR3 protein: CASSAAGVGGQETQYF
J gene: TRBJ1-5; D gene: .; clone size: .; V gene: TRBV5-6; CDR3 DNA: TGTGCCAGCAGCGGCAAAGTGGGCAATCAGCCCCAGCATTTT; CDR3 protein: CASSGKVGNQPQHF
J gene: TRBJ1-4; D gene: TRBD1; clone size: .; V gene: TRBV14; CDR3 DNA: TGTGCCAGCAGCCAAGATTTGGCAGGGGGAGGCGAAAAACTGTTTTTT; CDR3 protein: CASSQDLAGGGEKLFF
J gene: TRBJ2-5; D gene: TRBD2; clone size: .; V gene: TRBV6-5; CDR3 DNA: TGTGCCAGCAGCCCCAGCGGGGCATGGGAGACCCAGTACTTC; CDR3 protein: CASSPSGAWETQYF
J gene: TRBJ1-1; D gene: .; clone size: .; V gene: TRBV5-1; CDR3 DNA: TGCGCCAGCAGCCTACAAATGACTCCGAACACTGAAGCTTTCTTT; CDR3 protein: CASSLQMTPNTEAFF
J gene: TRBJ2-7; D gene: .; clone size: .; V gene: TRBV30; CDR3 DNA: TGTGCCTGGAAAGGACAGTTTACTCCATCCTACGAGCAGTACTTC; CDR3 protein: CAWKGQFTPSYEQYF
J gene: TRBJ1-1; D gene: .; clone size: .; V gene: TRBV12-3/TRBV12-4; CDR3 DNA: TGTGCCAGCAGTTTTGGGGCTCGGACTGAAGCTTTCTTT; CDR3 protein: CASSFGARTEAFF
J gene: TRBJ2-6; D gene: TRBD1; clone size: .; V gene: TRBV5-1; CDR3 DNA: TGCGCCAGCAGCCCGACAGGGGCCGGGGCCAACGTCCTGACTTTC; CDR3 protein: CASSPTGAGANVLTF
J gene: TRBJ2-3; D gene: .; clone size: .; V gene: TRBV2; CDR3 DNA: TGTGCCAGCTTAGCGGAGAGCACAGATACGCAGTATTTT; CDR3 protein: CASLAESTDTQYF
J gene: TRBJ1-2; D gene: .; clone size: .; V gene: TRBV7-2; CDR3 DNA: TGTGCCAGCAGCTTAACTATGTCTGAGAGCTATGGCTACACCTTC; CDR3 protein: CASSLTMSESYGYTF
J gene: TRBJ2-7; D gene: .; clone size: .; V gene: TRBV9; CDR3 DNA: TGTGCCAGCAGCGTAGAGTTGGACTCTAGTCGGGAGCAGTACTTC; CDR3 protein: CASSVELDSSREQYF
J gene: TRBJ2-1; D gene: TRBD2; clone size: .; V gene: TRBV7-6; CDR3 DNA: TGTGCCAGCAGCTTAGGCGGGGGGAGGGATGAGCAGTTCTTC; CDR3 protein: CASSLGGGRDEQFF
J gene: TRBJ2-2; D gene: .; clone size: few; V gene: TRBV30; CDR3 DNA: TGTGCCTGGAGGATGCTAGCAGACTACGACACCGGGGAGCTGTTTTTT; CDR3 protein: CAWRMLADYDTGELFF
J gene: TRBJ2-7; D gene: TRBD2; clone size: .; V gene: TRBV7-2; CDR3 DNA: TGTGCCAGCAGCTGGGGACTAGCGGGGATATACGAGCAGTACTTC; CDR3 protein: CASSWGLAGIYEQYF
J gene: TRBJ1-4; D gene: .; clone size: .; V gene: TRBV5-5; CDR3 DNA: TGTGCCAGCAGCCCGGAGGACGGGAATGAAAAACTGTTTTTT; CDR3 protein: CASSPEDGNEKLFF
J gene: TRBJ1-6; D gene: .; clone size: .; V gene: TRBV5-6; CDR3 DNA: TGTGCCAGCAACAGACAGCTTCTGAGCTCCTATAATTCACCCCTCCACTTT; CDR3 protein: CASNRQLLSSYNSPLHF
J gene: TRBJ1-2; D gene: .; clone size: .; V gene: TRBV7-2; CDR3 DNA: TGTGCCAGCAGCGCCGCGGCGTACTATGGCTACACCTTC; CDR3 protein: CASSAAAYYGYTF
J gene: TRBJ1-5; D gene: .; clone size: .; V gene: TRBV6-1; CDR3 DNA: TGTGCCAGCAGTGAATTTGAAGGGGCAGGAGATCAGCCCCAGCATTTT; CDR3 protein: CASSEFEGAGDQPQHF
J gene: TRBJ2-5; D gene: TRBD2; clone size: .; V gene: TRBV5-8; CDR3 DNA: TGTGCCAGCAGCTTGGCCACGCGGGCTAGCGGGGAGACCCAGTACTTC; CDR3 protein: CASSLATRASGETQYF
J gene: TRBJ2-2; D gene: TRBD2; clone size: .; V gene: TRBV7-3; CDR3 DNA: TGTGCCAGCAAACTAGCGGGAGGACCCGGGGAGCTGTTTTTT; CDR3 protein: CASKLAGGPGELFF
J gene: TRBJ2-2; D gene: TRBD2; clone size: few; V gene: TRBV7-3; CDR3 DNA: TGTGCCAGCAGCCCTCTAGCGGGAATCTCCGGGGAGCTGTTTTTT; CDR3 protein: CASSPLAGISGELFF
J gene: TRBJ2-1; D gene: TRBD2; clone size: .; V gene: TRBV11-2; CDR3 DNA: TGTGCCAGCAGCTTAGGAGGGACTAGCGGGACCTCTTTCTACAATGAGCAGTTCTTC; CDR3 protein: CASSLGGTSGTSFYNEQFF
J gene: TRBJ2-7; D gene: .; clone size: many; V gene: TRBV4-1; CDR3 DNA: TGCGCCAGCAGCCTACGTCGCCCGGACGAGCAGTACTTC; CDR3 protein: CASSLRRPDEQYF
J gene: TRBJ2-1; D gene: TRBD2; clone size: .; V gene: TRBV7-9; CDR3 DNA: TGTGCCAGCGGGCTAGCGGTCTACAATGAGCAGTTCTTC; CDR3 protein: CASGLAVYNEQFF
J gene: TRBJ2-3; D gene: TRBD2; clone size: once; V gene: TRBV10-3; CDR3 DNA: TGTGCCATCAAACCCAGCGGGAGCGGGGCAGATACGCAGTATTTT; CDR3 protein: CAIKPSGSGADTQYF